The 8 T cell receptor beta chains below all came from one sample that was sequenced in a study of T cells in localized non-small cell lung cancer. The data were produced by immunoSEQ multiplex PCR, yet TCRdb's version contains in-frame clones alone and is incomplete. The sample contains around 36,000 clones, 75% to 85% of which appear only once. The material was PBMCs, obtained before any cancer treatment. The receptor set was obtained from a woman aged 40-69 years with stage II squamous cell lung carcinoma.

The CDR3 sequence: CASSHLDGNYGYTF. CDR3 bases: TGTGCCAGCAGTCACTTGGACGGAAACTATGGCTACACCTTC. The chain combines TRBV6-5 with TRBJ1-2; D ambiguous. Germline CDR1 MNHEY, CDR2 SVGAGI. V dropped 5 bases and J dropped 2 bases, with 12 bases sitting between them. CDR3 length: 14 residues.

This clone was observed a single time. The chain carries TRBV4-2 and TRBJ2-7, with 12 bases fitting TRBD2. Trimming cost V 4 bases and J 2 bases; bases outside gene matches: 6. Germline V gene sequence: CDR1 LGHNA, CDR2 YNFKEQ. The CDR3 spans 16 residues. CDR3 nucleotide sequence: TGTGCCAGCAGCCCCACACTAGCGGGAGGAACCTACGAGCAGTACTTC. Translation gives CASSPTLAGGTYEQYF.

The chain links TRBV11-1 to TRBJ1-2; tentative D call: TRBD1 (5 bases). The ends were cut back, 3 bases at V and 8 bases at J, with 16 bases in the middle. This CDR3 has 14 amino acids. Germline assignment: CDR1 SGHAT and CDR2 FQDESV (reference sequence). CDR3: CASSFNSGPEGYTF. The CDR3 nucleotides are TGTGCCAGCAGCTTCAACTCAGGGCCGGAGGGCTACACCTTC. Full variable domain (outside the CDR3, taken from reference TRBV11-1 and TRBJ1-2): EAEVAQSPRYKITEKSQAVAFWCDPISGHATLYWYRQILGQGPELLVQFQDESVVDDSQLPKDRFSAERLKGVDSTLKIQPAELGDSAMYLCASSFNSGPEGYTFGSGTRLTVV.

The V gene is TRBV4-3, the J gene TRBJ2-3, with D possibly being TRBD1 (6 bases). CDR3 length equals 16 residues. Germline CDR1 LGHNA, CDR2 YSLEER. V dropped 0 bases and J dropped 6 bases, with 16 bases sitting between them. The CDR3 DNA reads TGCGCCAGCAGCCAAGATCCGGGGTGGGGGCTTGATACGCAGTATTTT. Translation: CASSQDPGWGLDTQYF.

This chain joins TRBV5-1 and TRBJ2-3, with 16 bases lining up with TRBD2. V shed 4 bases and J 1 base; nucleotides not matched to a gene: 6. The V gene's germline CDR1 is SGHRS and CDR2 YFSETQ. This CDR3 has 18 amino acids. The CDR3 DNA reads as TGCGCCAGCAGCCCGGGACTAGCGGGGGGGCACGGCACAGATACGCAGTATTTT. This gives the protein CASSPGLAGGHGTDTQYF.

The rearrangement uses TRBV29-1 and TRBJ1-1, with 8 bases lining up with TRBD1. The ends lost 7 bases at V and 8 bases at J; junction bases unmatched: 12. This CDR3 is 13 amino acids long. Germline V CDR1 and CDR2: SQVTM, ANQGSEA. The CDR3 nucleotides read TGCAGCGCTGACGACAGGGGACAAGCCGAAGCTTTCTTT. The encoded protein is CSADDRGQAEAFF.

This chain connects TRBV28 to TRBJ2-1; tentative D call: TRBD1 (6 bases). This CDR3 is built from 14 residues. CDR1 and CDR2 from the germline V gene are MDHEN and SYDVKM. With 6 bases removed from V and 8 bases from J, the gap between germline ends came to 17 bases. The CDR3 is CASSSGQRSHEQFF. DNA of the CDR3: TGTGCCAGCAGCTCAGGACAGCGCTCCCATGAGCAGTTCTTC.

CDR3 sequence: CASSQGTATNEKLFF. Here the CDR3 DNA reads TGCGCCAGCAGCCAGGGGACAGCAACTAATGAAAAACTGTTTTTT. The chain links TRBV4-3 to TRBJ1-4; 7 bases align to TRBD1. The germline gives CDR1 LGHNA, CDR2 YSLEER. The CDR3 is 15 residues long. Trimming cost V 3 bases and J 0 bases; bases outside gene matches: 1.